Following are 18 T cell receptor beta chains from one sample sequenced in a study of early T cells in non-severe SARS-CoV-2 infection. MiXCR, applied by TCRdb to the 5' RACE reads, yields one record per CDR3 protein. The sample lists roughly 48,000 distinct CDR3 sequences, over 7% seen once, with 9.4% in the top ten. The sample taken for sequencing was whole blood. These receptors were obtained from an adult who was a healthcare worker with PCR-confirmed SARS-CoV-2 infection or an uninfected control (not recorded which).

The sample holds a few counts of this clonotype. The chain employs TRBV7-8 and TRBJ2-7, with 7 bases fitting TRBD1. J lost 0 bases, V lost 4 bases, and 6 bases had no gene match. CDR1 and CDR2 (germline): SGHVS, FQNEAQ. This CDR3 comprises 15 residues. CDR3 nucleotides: TGTGCCAGCAGCTCGTACGGGACAGTCTCCTACGAGCAGTACTTC. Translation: CASSSYGTVSYEQYF.

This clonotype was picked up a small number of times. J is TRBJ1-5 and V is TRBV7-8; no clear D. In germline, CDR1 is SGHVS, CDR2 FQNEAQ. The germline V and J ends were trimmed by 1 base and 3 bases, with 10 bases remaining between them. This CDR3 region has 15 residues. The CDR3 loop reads CASSLVDNPNQPQHF. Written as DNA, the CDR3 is TGTGCCAGCAGCTTAGTAGACAACCCCAATCAGCCCCAGCATTTT.

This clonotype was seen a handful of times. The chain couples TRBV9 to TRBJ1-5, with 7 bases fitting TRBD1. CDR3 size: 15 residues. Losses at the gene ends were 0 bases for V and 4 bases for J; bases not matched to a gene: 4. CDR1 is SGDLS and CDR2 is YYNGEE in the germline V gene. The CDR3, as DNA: TGTGCCAGCAGCGTAGGACCACAGGGGAATCAGCCCCAGCATTTT. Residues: CASSVGPQGNQPQHF.

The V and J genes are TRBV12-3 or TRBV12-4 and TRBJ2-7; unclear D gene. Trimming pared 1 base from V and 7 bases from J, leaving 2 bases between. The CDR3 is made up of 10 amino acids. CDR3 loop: CASSLVEQYF. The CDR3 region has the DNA TGTGCCAGCAGTTTAGTGGAGCAGTACTTC.

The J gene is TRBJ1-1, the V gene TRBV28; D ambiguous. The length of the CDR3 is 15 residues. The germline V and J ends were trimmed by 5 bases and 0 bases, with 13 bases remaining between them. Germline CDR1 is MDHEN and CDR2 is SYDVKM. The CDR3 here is CASSLSQNMNTEAFF. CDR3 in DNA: TGTGCCAGCAGTCTTTCCCAAAACATGAACACTGAAGCTTTCTTT.

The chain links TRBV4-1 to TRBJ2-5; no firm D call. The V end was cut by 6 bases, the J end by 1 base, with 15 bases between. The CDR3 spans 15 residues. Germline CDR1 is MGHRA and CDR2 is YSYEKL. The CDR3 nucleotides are TGCGCCAGCAGTCATGACACCTTAGTCCAAGAGACCCAGTACTTC. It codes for CASSHDTLVQETQYF.

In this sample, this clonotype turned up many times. DNA of the CDR3: TGTGCCAGCAGCCCATGGTCCGGGGCCAACGTCCTGACTTTC. It codes for CASSPWSGANVLTF. J is TRBJ2-6 and V is TRBV12-3 or TRBV12-4; D not certain. The ends were cut back, 6 bases at V and 4 bases at J, with 10 bases in the middle. There are 14 residues in the CDR3.

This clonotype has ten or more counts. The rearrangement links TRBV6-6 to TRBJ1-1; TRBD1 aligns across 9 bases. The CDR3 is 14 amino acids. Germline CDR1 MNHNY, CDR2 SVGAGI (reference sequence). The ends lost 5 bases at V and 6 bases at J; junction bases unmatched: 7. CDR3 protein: CASSPATGGPEAFF. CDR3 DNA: TGTGCCAGCAGTCCCGCGACAGGGGGGCCTGAAGCTTTCTTT.

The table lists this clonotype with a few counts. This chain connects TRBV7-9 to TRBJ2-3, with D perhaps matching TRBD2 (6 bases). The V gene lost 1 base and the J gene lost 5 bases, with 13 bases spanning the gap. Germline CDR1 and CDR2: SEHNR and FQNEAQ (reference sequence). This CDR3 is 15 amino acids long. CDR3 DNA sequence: TGTGCCAGCAGCTTAGGTCGGGGGTTCGGAGATACGCAGTATTTT. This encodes CASSLGRGFGDTQYF. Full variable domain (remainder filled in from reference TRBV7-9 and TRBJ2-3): DTGVSQNPRHKITKRGQNVTFRCDPISEHNRLYWYRQTLGQGPEFLTYFQNEAQLEKSRLLSDRFSAERPKGSFSTLEIQRTEQGDSAMYLCASSLGRGFGDTQYFGPGTRLTVL.

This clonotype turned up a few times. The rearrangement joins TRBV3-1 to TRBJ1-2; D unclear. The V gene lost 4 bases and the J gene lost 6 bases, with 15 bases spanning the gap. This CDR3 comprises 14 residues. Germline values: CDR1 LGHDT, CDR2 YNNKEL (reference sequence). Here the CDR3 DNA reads TGTGCCAGCAGCCCCACGGATCAAGTACATGGCTACACCTTC. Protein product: CASSPTDQVHGYTF.

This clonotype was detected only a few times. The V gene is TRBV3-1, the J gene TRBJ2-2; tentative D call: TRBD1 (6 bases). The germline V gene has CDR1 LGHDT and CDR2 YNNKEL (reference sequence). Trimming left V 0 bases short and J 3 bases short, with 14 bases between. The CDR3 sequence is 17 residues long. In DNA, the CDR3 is TGTGCCAGCAGCCAAGATCGCACAGGGAAGCACACCGGGGAGCTGTTTTTT. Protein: CASSQDRTGKHTGELFF.

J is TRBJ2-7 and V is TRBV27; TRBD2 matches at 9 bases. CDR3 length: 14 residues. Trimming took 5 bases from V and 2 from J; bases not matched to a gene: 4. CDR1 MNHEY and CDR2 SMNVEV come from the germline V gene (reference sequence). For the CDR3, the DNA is TGTGCCAGCAGTGTGCTAGCGGGAACCTACGAGCAGTACTTC. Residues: CASSVLAGTYEQYF.

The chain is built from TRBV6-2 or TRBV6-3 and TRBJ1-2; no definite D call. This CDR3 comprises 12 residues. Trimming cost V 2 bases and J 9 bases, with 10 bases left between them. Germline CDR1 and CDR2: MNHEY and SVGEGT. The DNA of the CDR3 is TGTGCCAGCAGTTACGCTAGATTGAGCTACACCTTC. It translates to CASSYARLSYTF.

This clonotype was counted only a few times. CDR3 sequence: CASSLGITNADTQYF. Here the CDR3 DNA reads TGCGCCAGCAGCTTGGGAATAACAAACGCAGATACGCAGTATTTT. The rearrangement joins TRBV5-1 to TRBJ2-3; D is ambiguous. Trimming took off 0 bases at V and 4 bases at J, with 12 bases between the two ends. The CDR3 runs to 15 residues. CDR1 is SGHRS and CDR2 is YFSETQ in the germline V gene.

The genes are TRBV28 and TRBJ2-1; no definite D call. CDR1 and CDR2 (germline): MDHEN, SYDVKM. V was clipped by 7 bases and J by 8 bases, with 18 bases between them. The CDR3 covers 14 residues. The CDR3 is CASTTNGQLHEQFF. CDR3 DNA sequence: TGTGCCAGCACCACTAATGGTCAGCTCCATGAGCAGTTCTTC.

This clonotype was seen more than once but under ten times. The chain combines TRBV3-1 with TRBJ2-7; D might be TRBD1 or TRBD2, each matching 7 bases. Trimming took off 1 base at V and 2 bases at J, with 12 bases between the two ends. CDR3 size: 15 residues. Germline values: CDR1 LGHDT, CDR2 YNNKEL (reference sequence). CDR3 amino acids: CASSQGEGAPYEQYF. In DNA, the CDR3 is TGTGCCAGCAGCCAAGGGGAGGGGGCCCCCTACGAGCAGTACTTC.

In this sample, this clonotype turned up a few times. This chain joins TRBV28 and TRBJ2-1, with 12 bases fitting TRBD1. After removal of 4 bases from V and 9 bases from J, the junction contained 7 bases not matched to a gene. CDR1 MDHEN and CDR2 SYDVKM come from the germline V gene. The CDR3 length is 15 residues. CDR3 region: CASSSLGQGAAEQFF. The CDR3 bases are TGTGCCAGCAGTTCCCTGGGACAGGGGGCGGCTGAGCAGTTCTTC. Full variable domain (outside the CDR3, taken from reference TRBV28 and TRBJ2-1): DVKVTQSSRYLVKRTGEKVFLECVQDMDHENMFWYRQDPGLGLRLIYFSYDVKMKEKGDIPEGYSVSREKKERFSLILESASTNQTSMYLCASSSLGQGAAEQFFGPGTRLTVL.

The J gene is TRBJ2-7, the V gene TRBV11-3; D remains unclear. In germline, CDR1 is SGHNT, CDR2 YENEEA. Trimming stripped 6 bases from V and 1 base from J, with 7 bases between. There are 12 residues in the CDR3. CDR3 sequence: CASRRASYEQYF. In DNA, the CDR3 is TGTGCCAGCAGGAGAGCTTCCTACGAGCAGTACTTC.